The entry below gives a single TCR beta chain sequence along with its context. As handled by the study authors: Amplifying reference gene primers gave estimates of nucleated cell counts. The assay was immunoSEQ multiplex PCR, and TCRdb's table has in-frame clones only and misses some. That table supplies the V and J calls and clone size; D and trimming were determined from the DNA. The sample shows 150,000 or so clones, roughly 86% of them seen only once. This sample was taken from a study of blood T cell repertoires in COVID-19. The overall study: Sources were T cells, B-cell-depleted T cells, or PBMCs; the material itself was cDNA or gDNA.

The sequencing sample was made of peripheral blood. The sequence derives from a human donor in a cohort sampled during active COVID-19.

CDR3 sequence: CASTNTDTQYF. In nucleotides, the CDR3 is TGTGCCAGCACTAACACAGATACGCAGTATTTT. J is TRBJ2-3 and V is TRBV7-8, with D unresolved. Between the trimmed V and J ends, which lost 7 bases and 2 bases, there was a span of 4 bases. This CDR3 is built from 11 residues. The germline gives CDR1 SGHVS, CDR2 FQNEAQ.